The T cell receptor (beta chain) described here comes from a study of cytomegalovirus exposure and HLA in healthy donors. Study overall: A prior analysis found 117 million unique TCR beta sequences from around 200 million T cells.

With 60 Vbeta and 13 Jbeta primers, the PCR was carried out. The data were produced by immunoSEQ multiplex PCR, yet TCRdb's version contains in-frame clones alone and is incomplete. The sample contains hundreds of thousands of clones, under 80% of which appear only once. CDR1 is LNHDA, CDR2 SQIVND, per germline (reference sequence). V lost 5 bases to trimming and J lost 5 bases, with 19 bases between them. The CDR3 has 16 residues. The receptor was derived from a female donor in good health and CMV-seronegative. Sequencing input: PBMCs. The V call is TRBV19, the J call TRBJ1-5, with D tentatively TRBD1 (6 bases). In nucleotides, the CDR3 is TGTGCCAGTAGTCGGTATGAGGGCAGGGGCGATCAGCCCCAGCATTTT. Its protein product is CASSRYEGRGDQPQHF.